A single sample gave rise to the 27 T cell receptor beta chains below, sequenced in a study of blood T cell repertoires in COVID-19. Libraries were prepared by immunoSEQ multiplex PCR; TCRdb keeps only in-frame clonotypes and omits some of them. The profile shows approximately 35,000 clones, approximately 89% of them singletons. The sequenced sample consisted of peripheral blood. The source is a man between 60 and 75 years old with active COVID-19.

The chain links TRBV24-1 to TRBJ2-5; TRBD1 agrees at 12 bases. V gave up 4 bases and J gave up 4 bases; unmatched junction bases: 3. Germline-derived CDR1 and CDR2 are KGHDR and SFDVKD. This CDR3 has 15 residues. CDR3 bases: TGTGCCACCAGTGAGGGACAGGGGGCTCGAGAGACCCAGTACTTC. Protein sequence: CATSEGQGARETQYF.

This clone came up a few times. CDR3 coding DNA: TGCGCCAGCAGTGGGGACAGGGCATTAACCGAGCAGTACTTC. This encodes CASSGDRALTEQYF. The rearrangement links TRBV5-1 to TRBJ2-7, with TRBD1 matching 9 bases. Per the germline V gene, CDR1 is SGHRS and CDR2 is YFSETQ. The length of the CDR3 is 14 residues. Trimming cost V 5 bases and J 6 bases; bases outside gene matches: 9.

The gene calls are TRBV21-1 and TRBJ1-4; the D segment call TRBD1 is taken from the table without a DNA check. TRBV21-1 is noted as a pseudogene. CDR3 size: 17 residues. The CDR3 sequence is CASTPTGPQGAGEKLFF. CDR3 DNA sequence: TGTGCCTCCACACCTACGGGCCCCCAGGGGGCAGGGGAAAAACTGTTTTTT.

The CDR3 nucleotides read TGCAGCGTTGCCTCTACCCAAGAGACCCAGTACTTC. Amino acid sequence: CSVASTQETQYF. The chain has TRBV29-1 and TRBJ2-5, with D uncertain. CDR3 length equals 12 residues. Germline V gene data show CDR1 as SQVTM and CDR2 as ANQGSEA. Trimming removed 4 bases from V and 1 base from J, with 7 bases in between.

This chain connects TRBV3-1 (or the pseudogene TRBV3-2) to TRBJ2-2; 12 nucleotides line up with TRBD2. In germline, CDR1 is LGHDT, CDR2 YNNKEL (reference sequence). The CDR3 is 18 residues long. V lost 6 bases, J lost 7 bases, and 15 bases stayed unmatched. CDR3 residues: CASRLRLAGEGIDGELFF. The CDR3 DNA follows: TGTGCCAGCAGGCTGAGACTAGCGGGAGAGGGGATCGACGGGGAGCTGTTTTTT.

This chain uses TRBV7-6 with TRBJ2-5; TRBD2 agrees at 11 bases. CDR1 is SGHVS and CDR2 is FNYEAQ in the germline V gene. The V and J ends lost 0 bases and 4 bases, in that order; junction bases with no gene match: 4. The CDR3 loop spans 16 amino acids. The CDR3 DNA reads as TGTGCCAGCAGCTTAGCGTTTAGCGGGAGGGGAGAGACCCAGTACTTC. This sequence encodes CASSLAFSGRGETQYF. Using reference TRBV7-6 and TRBJ2-5 for the parts outside the CDR3, the full variable domain is GAGVSQSPRYKVTKRGQDVALRCDPISGHVSLYWYRQALGQGPEFLTYFNYEAQQDKSGLPNDRFSAERPEGSISTLTIQRTEQRDSAMYRCASSLAFSGRGETQYFGPGTRLLVL.

The chain links TRBV24-1 to TRBJ2-3; the D gene is possibly TRBD2 (6 bases). Germline V gene data show CDR1 as KGHDR and CDR2 as SFDVKD. The CDR3 extends over 14 amino acids. The V end lost 7 bases, the J end lost 3 bases, and 13 bases lay between the germline ends. The CDR3 protein is CATREGGMTDTQYF. CDR3 sequence (DNA): TGTGCCACCAGGGAGGGTGGGATGACAGATACGCAGTATTTT.

This clone was seen a few times. The chain uses TRBV19 and TRBJ1-5; 9 positions agree with TRBD1. This CDR3 region has 14 residues. The junction had 7 bases not matched to a gene; V was cut back by 7 bases and J by 6 bases. The V gene's germline CDR1 is LNHDA and CDR2 SQIVND (reference sequence). CDR3 loop: CASKKGTGRQPQHF. CDR3 coding DNA: TGTGCCAGTAAAAAAGGGACAGGGCGTCAGCCCCAGCATTTT.

The rearrangement links TRBV23-1 to TRBJ2-5; TRBD2 matches at 8 bases. Being an ORF, TRBV23-1 has a function that is uncertain. The CDR3 consists of 15 residues. The V segment lost 4 bases and the J segment 4 bases; nucleotides outside the gene matches: 8. CDR3 nucleotide sequence: TGCGCCAGCAGTCGGTCGGGAGGGATGACAGAGACCCAGTACTTC. Amino acid sequence: CASSRSGGMTETQYF.

V and J are TRBV7-9 and TRBJ2-7, with TRBD1 matching 8 bases. J gave up 2 bases and V 4 bases, and 10 bases lay outside the gene matches. Germline loops: CDR1 SEHNR, CDR2 FQNEAQ (reference sequence). The CDR3 totals 16 residues. The CDR3 coding sequence is TGTGCCAGCAGCTCGGCAGGGACAGGAACCCCCTACGAGCAGTACTTC. This translates into CASSSAGTGTPYEQYF.

The V call is TRBV5-1, the J call TRBJ2-1; D may be TRBD2 (5 bases). Germline V gene lookup returns CDR1 SGHRS and CDR2 YFSETQ. The V gene lost 0 bases and the J gene lost 8 bases, with 15 bases spanning the gap. This CDR3 has 15 residues. CDR3 region: CASSLVVSRGDEQFF. For the CDR3, the DNA is TGCGCCAGCAGCTTGGTAGTTTCCCGGGGTGATGAGCAGTTCTTC.

The CDR3 region is CASSLGHRTSGSNTQYF. The CDR3 bases are TGTGCCAGCAGCTTAGGACACCGGACTAGCGGGAGTAATACGCAGTATTTT. The chain joins TRBV11-2 to TRBJ2-3, with 13 nucleotides matching TRBD2. V shed 1 base and J 7 bases; nucleotides not matched to a gene: 8. The CDR3 has 17 amino acids. CDR1 and CDR2 from the germline V gene are SGHAT and FQNNGV.

The chain employs TRBV6-4 and TRBJ2-1; 7 nucleotides agree with TRBD2. From germline, CDR1 is MRHNA and CDR2 SNTAGT. CDR3 size: 17 residues. V lost 3 bases and J lost 5; bases outside the gene matches: 13. The CDR3 DNA is TGTGCCAGCAGTGAAGGGGTAGGGCGGGAGTCGGACAATGAGCAGTTCTTC. This gives the protein CASSEGVGRESDNEQFF.

The rearrangement links TRBV28 to TRBJ2-1; D gene unclear. The ends were cut back, 2 bases at V and 4 bases at J, with 12 bases in the middle. The CDR3 totals 15 residues. Germline CDR1 is MDHEN and CDR2 is SYDVKM. DNA of the CDR3: TGTGCCAGCAGTTTAGTCGCCGGGTTTTACAATGAGCAGTTCTTC. This translates into CASSLVAGFYNEQFF.

The CDR3 loop is CASSPPFTGEGYTF. The CDR3 DNA is TGTGCCAGCTCACCACCTTTTACGGGTGAGGGCTACACCTTC. This rearrangement joins TRBV18 to TRBJ1-2; D uncertain. This CDR3 is 14 amino acids long. Trimming removed 0 bases from V and 8 bases from J, with 13 bases in between. Germline CDR1 reads KGHSH; CDR2 reads LQKENI.

The CDR3 reads CSASSGLIGYEQYF. The CDR3 coding sequence is TGCAGTGCTAGTAGCGGACTGATCGGCTACGAGCAGTACTTC. V gene TRBV20-1 combines with J gene TRBJ2-7, with TRBD2 as a possible D gene (6 bases). Looked up from germline, CDR1 is DFQATT and CDR2 is SNEGSKA (reference sequence). The CDR3 runs 14 residues. V lost 3 bases, J lost 3 bases, and 15 bases lay in between.

The rearrangement joins TRBV7-9 to TRBJ1-4; 8 positions match TRBD1. This CDR3 has 16 amino acids. The germline V gene has CDR1 SEHNR and CDR2 FQNEAQ (reference sequence). V lost 3 bases to trimming and J lost 5 bases; unmatched junction nucleotides: 8. The CDR3 bases are TGTGCCAGCAGCTTGGGTGGGACAGGCTTAAATGAAAAACTGTTTTTT. Its translation: CASSLGGTGLNEKLFF. Using reference TRBV7-9 and TRBJ1-4 for the parts outside the CDR3, the full variable domain is DTGVSQNPRHKITKRGQNVTFRCDPISEHNRLYWYRQTLGQGPEFLTYFQNEAQLEKSRLLSDRFSAERPKGSFSTLEIQRTEQGDSAMYLCASSLGGTGLNEKLFFGSGTQLSVL.

The chain carries TRBV14 and TRBJ1-6; D unresolved. CDR1 SGHDN and CDR2 FVKESK come from the germline V gene. This CDR3 comprises 12 residues. V was trimmed by 4 bases and J by 10 bases, leaving 8 bases between them. Here the CDR3 reads CASSLISSPLHF. The CDR3 DNA reads as TGTGCCAGCAGCCTAATCTCGTCACCCCTCCACTTT. Filled out from reference TRBV14 and TRBJ1-6, the complete variable domain reads EAGVTQFPSHSVIEKGQTVTLRCDPISGHDNLYWYRRVMGKEIKFLLHFVKESKQDESGMPNNRFLAERTGGTYSTLKVQPAELEDSGVYFCASSLISSPLHFGNGTRLTVT.

This clone has just one count. V gene TRBV5-4 combines with J gene TRBJ2-3, with a possible D match to TRBD2 (5 bases). V was pared by 4 bases and J by 1 base, with 13 bases between. Germline V gene lookup returns CDR1 SGHNT and CDR2 YYREEE (reference sequence). There are 15 residues in the CDR3. CDR3 residues: CASSPRTGRTDTQYF. The CDR3 nucleotides are TGTGCCAGCAGCCCAAGGACTGGTCGCACAGATACGCAGTATTTT.

This chain joins TRBV7-9 and TRBJ1-2, with 9 bases that match TRBD1. With 5 bases clipped from V and 8 bases from J, the junction kept 6 bases outside the gene matches. The CDR3 loop spans 13 amino acids. Germline V gene lookup returns CDR1 SEHNR and CDR2 FQNEAQ (reference sequence). The CDR3 DNA sequence: TGTGCCAGCAGCGCCGGGACAGGGAGAGGCTACACCTTC. Its translation: CASSAGTGRGYTF.

This sequence joins TRBV7-9 and TRBJ2-7; a weak D match, TRBD1 (6 bases). The germline V gene has CDR1 SEHNR and CDR2 FQNEAQ (reference sequence). CDR3 length: 14 amino acids. The V end lost 3 bases, the J end lost 0 bases, and 9 bases lay between the germline ends. The CDR3 DNA sequence: TGTGCCAGCAGCTTGAAGGGGGACTCCTACGAGCAGTACTTC. Protein: CASSLKGDSYEQYF.

The chain recombines TRBV28 with TRBJ2-1, with 9 bases identical to TRBD2. Germline V gene data show CDR1 as MDHEN and CDR2 as SYDVKM. J gave up 5 bases and V 3 bases, and 5 bases lay outside the gene matches. The CDR3 spans 15 residues. CDR3 sequence: CASSFSSGTHNEQFF. Here the CDR3 DNA reads TGTGCCAGCAGTTTCTCTAGCGGGACGCACAATGAGCAGTTCTTC.

In DNA, the CDR3 is TGTGCCAGCAGCTTGCATGGGACTAGCGGCTACAATGAGCAGTTCTTC. Residues: CASSLHGTSGYNEQFF. This chain uses TRBV5-4 with TRBJ2-1; 11 bases line up with TRBD2. This CDR3 has 16 amino acids. The V gene's germline CDR1 is SGHNT and CDR2 YYREEE (reference sequence). Trimming removed 1 base from V and 3 bases from J; junction bases left unmatched: 3. Supplemented by reference TRBV5-4 and TRBJ2-1, the full variable domain reads ETGVTQSPTHLIKTRGQQVTLRCSSQSGHNTVSWYQQALGQGPQFIFQYYREEENGRGNFPPRFSGLQFPNYSSELNVNALELDDSALYLCASSLHGTSGYNEQFFGPGTRLTVL.

This chain links TRBV21-1 with TRBJ1-2; whether TRBD1, the table's D call, matches the DNA was not checked. TRBV21-1 is recorded as a pseudogene. This CDR3 contains 18 residues. CDR3 sequence reads: CASSTKGGQTGYASGYTF. The CDR3 DNA reads as TGTGCCAGCAGCACGAAAGGGGGGCAGACAGGGTATGCAAGTGGCTACACCTTC.

The gene calls are TRBV12-3 or TRBV12-4 and TRBJ2-2; maybe TRBD1 (6 bases). V lost 7 bases to trimming and J lost 7 bases, with 13 bases between them. There are 13 residues in the CDR3. The CDR3 sequence: CASTLIQGGELFF. CDR3 DNA: TGTGCCAGCACCCTAATACAGGGCGGGGAGCTGTTTTTT.

V and J are TRBV10-3 and TRBJ2-1, with a tentative D call TRBD1 (6 bases). The CDR3 is 19 residues long. Trimming removed 4 bases at V and 0 bases at J, with 22 bases between. Germline lookup yields CDR1 ENHRY and CDR2 SYGVKD. The CDR3 DNA sequence: TGTGCCATCAGTGGGGAACAGGGAAGTTTACACCGCTCCTACAATGAGCAGTTCTTC. Encoded protein: CAISGEQGSLHRSYNEQFF.

The chain uses TRBV24-1 and TRBJ2-3, with 9 bases lining up with TRBD1. Germline trimming cut 10 bases from V and 5 bases from J; bases unmatched to any gene: 6. CDR3 length: 13 residues. The germline CDR1 and CDR2 sequences are KGHDR and SFDVKD. CDR3: CATGQGNLDTQYF. In nucleotides, the CDR3 is TGTGCCACGGGACAGGGCAACCTAGATACGCAGTATTTT.